The 26 T cell receptor beta chains below come from one sample, sequenced in a study of blood T cell repertoires in COVID-19. Assay used: immunoSEQ multiplex PCR; TCRdb lists only in-frame clones, some missing. The repertoire holds some 330,000 clones, 80% to 90% seen once, with under 6% in the top ten. The sequenced sample was PBMCs or T cells enriched from blood (not recorded which). These receptor sequences come from a man aged 25 to 40 who had recovered from COVID-19.

This chain joins TRBV7-9 and TRBJ2-2; 9 positions agree with TRBD2. From germline, CDR1 is SEHNR and CDR2 FQNEAQ (reference sequence). There are 15 residues in the CDR3. Trimming at V came to 1 base and at J to 7 bases, leaving 4 bases not matched to a gene. The CDR3 sequence is CASSLVGTSIGELFF. The CDR3 bases are TGTGCCAGCAGCTTAGTGGGGACTAGCATCGGGGAGCTGTTTTTT.

This chain connects TRBV21-1 to TRBJ1-5; the table gives TRBD1 as D, unverified against the DNA. TRBV21-1 is a pseudogene locus. CDR3 length: 15 residues. The CDR3 loop is CASSKVPGINQPQHF. For the CDR3, the DNA is TGTGCCAGCAGCAAAGTACCAGGGATCAATCAGCCCCAGCATTTT.

The chain couples TRBV18 to TRBJ2-2; the D is unclear. The V end was cut by 5 bases, the J end by 1 base, with 5 bases between. Germline CDR1 reads KGHSH; CDR2 reads LQKENI. The CDR3 is made up of 13 amino acids. The CDR3 loop is CASSSENTGELFF. CDR3 DNA: TGTGCCAGCTCATCAGAGAACACCGGGGAGCTGTTTTTT. The full variable domain, rest sourced from reference TRBV18 and TRBJ2-2, is NAGVMQNPRHLVRRRGQEARLRCSPMKGHSHVYWYRQLPEEGLKFMVYLQKENIIDESGMPKERFSAEFPKEGPSILRIQQVVRGDSAAYFCASSSENTGELFFGEGSRLTVL.

The chain recombines TRBV28 with TRBJ1-1; weak D call: TRBD1 (5 bases). The germline V and J ends were trimmed by 3 bases and 3 bases, with 17 bases remaining between them. CDR1 is MDHEN and CDR2 is SYDVKM in the germline V gene. This CDR3 has 16 residues. The CDR3, as DNA: TGTGCCAGCAGTTTTGGCGGGGCGTGGCGTTACACTGAAGCTTTCTTT. Translation: CASSFGGAWRYTEAFF.

J is TRBJ2-7 and V is TRBV5-1, with a tentative D call TRBD2 (5 bases). Germline CDR1 and CDR2: SGHRS and YFSETQ. The CDR3 runs to 14 residues. V lost 0 bases and J lost 6, with 13 bases in between. CDR3 nucleotide sequence: TGCGCCAGCAGCTTGGTAGGAGGCGTGGGCGAGCAGTACTTC. Its translation is CASSLVGGVGEQYF.

This clone appeared a few times. The CDR3, as DNA: TGTGCCAGCAGCTTATTAACCGGGACAGGGTATAACTATGGCTACACCTTC. It translates to CASSLLTGTGYNYGYTF. This sequence joins TRBV5-6 and TRBJ1-2; 9 bases fit TRBD1. This CDR3 has 17 amino acids. Losses at the gene ends were 2 bases for V and 1 base for J; bases not matched to a gene: 9. CDR1 is SGHDT, CDR2 YYEEEE, per germline.

This sequence joins TRBV10-3 and TRBJ2-3, with D possibly TRBD1 on 6 matching bases. The germline CDR1 and CDR2 sequences are ENHRY and SYGVKD. The CDR3 spans 15 residues. V was pared by 0 bases and J by 0 bases, with 7 bases between. The CDR3 nucleotides are TGTGCCATCAGTGAGTCGGGGGCTAGCACAGATACGCAGTATTTT. Its translation: CAISESGASTDTQYF.

This chain links TRBV19 with TRBJ1-1, with 8 bases fitting TRBD1. Trimming removed 3 bases from V and 2 bases from J; junction bases left unmatched: 8. CDR1 and CDR2 from the germline V gene are LNHDA and SQIVND (reference sequence). This CDR3 contains 16 residues. CDR3 bases: TGTGCCAGTAGTATGGGGCCGGGACAGGCTAACACTGAAGCTTTCTTT. This translates into CASSMGPGQANTEAFF.

The chain joins TRBV28 to TRBJ2-7; 7 bases agree with TRBD1. Germline V gene lookup returns CDR1 MDHEN and CDR2 SYDVKM. This CDR3 is 13 amino acids long. With V trimmed by 6 bases and J by 3 bases, 5 bases remained unmatched. DNA for the CDR3: TGTGCCAGCAGGTACAGGGGAAGCTACGAGCAGTACTTC. Translation: CASRYRGSYEQYF.

The chain combines TRBV10-3 with TRBJ2-5, with 7 bases lining up with TRBD1. The germline V gene encodes CDR1 ENHRY and CDR2 SYGVKD. With V trimmed by 0 bases and J by 5 bases, 9 bases remained unmatched. The CDR3 length is 16 residues. CDR3 region: CAISESRGQGEETQYF. The CDR3 coding sequence is TGTGCCATCAGTGAGTCGAGGGGGCAGGGGGAGGAGACCCAGTACTTC.

The rearrangement joins TRBV2 to TRBJ2-2; no reliable D call. Germline V gene sequence: CDR1 SNHLY, CDR2 FYNNEI. Deletions cut 3 bases from V and 4 bases from J, with 6 bases between. The CDR3 sequence is 13 residues long. CDR3 sequence reads: CASSDRGTGELFF. CDR3 coding DNA: TGTGCCAGCAGTGACAGAGGCACCGGGGAGCTGTTTTTT.

In its sample, this clone was seen once. The chain carries TRBV6-5 and TRBJ2-2; weak D call: TRBD1 (6 bases). The CDR3 covers 13 residues. Between the trimmed V and J ends, which lost 10 bases and 3 bases, there was a span of 12 bases. Germline loops: CDR1 MNHEY, CDR2 SVGAGI. CDR3 protein: CATSDRYTGELFF. The CDR3 region has the DNA TGTGCCACCTCGGACAGATACACCGGGGAGCTGTTTTTT.

This clone was recorded a few times. V is TRBV2 and J is TRBJ1-6; 9 nucleotides agree with TRBD1. Germline CDR1 and CDR2: SNHLY and FYNNEI. The CDR3 has 15 amino acids. The junction had 6 bases not matched to a gene; V was cut back by 8 bases and J by 4 bases. This chain's CDR3 is CASAQTGGYNSPLHF. The CDR3 DNA reads as TGTGCCAGCGCTCAGACAGGGGGGTATAATTCACCCCTCCACTTT.

V gene TRBV24-1 combines with J gene TRBJ1-5, with D possibly being TRBD1 (6 bases). V gave up 6 bases and J gave up 1 base, with 9 bases separating them. The CDR3 totals 14 residues. Germline-derived CDR1 and CDR2 are KGHDR and SFDVKD. The CDR3 protein is CATSRGQSNQPQHF. The CDR3 DNA sequence: TGTGCCACCAGTAGAGGACAGAGCAATCAGCCCCAGCATTTT.

The chain joins TRBV11-2 to TRBJ2-7, with 8 nucleotides matching TRBD1. Germline CDR1 is SGHAT and CDR2 is FQNNGV. The CDR3 has 15 residues. The junction had 6 bases not matched to a gene; V was cut back by 4 bases and J by 1 base. The CDR3 DNA reads as TGTGCCAGCAGCTCCAGGGGGCGAGTTTCCTACGAGCAGTACTTC. It is translated as CASSSRGRVSYEQYF.

This clone came up a few times. This chain links TRBV28 with TRBJ1-4; D unresolved. V lost 5 bases to trimming and J lost 6 bases, with 16 bases between them. Germline V gives CDR1 MDHEN, CDR2 SYDVKM. The length of the CDR3 is 15 residues. The CDR3 protein is CASSPRHFPHEKLFF. As DNA, the CDR3 is TGTGCCAGCAGTCCAAGACATTTCCCCCATGAAAAACTGTTTTTT. Variable domain in full (rest from reference TRBV28 and TRBJ1-4): DVKVTQSSRYLVKRTGEKVFLECVQDMDHENMFWYRQDPGLGLRLIYFSYDVKMKEKGDIPEGYSVSREKKERFSLILESASTNQTSMYLCASSPRHFPHEKLFFGSGTQLSVL.

V is TRBV12-3 or TRBV12-4 and J is TRBJ1-3, with D possibly matching TRBD1 (5 bases). This CDR3 comprises 12 residues. V was shortened by 1 base and J by 10 bases, with 8 bases between the two germline ends. The CDR3 DNA reads TGTGCCAGCAGTTTAGGGGGCAGGACCATATATTTT. Protein: CASSLGGRTIYF.

This chain uses TRBV9 with TRBJ1-2; D not certain. CDR1 and CDR2 (germline): SGDLS, YYNGEE. Trimming removed 0 bases from V and 8 bases from J, with 8 bases in between. The CDR3 extends over 12 amino acids. The CDR3 bases are TGTGCCAGCAGCGTAGATATGGGCGGCTACACCTTC. It specifies CASSVDMGGYTF.

The chain employs TRBV24-1 and TRBJ1-2; perhaps TRBD1 as D (6 bases). The V end lost 7 bases, the J end lost 7 bases, and 15 bases lay between the germline ends. The CDR3 is 13 amino acids. Germline V gene lookup returns CDR1 KGHDR and CDR2 SFDVKD. The CDR3 here is CATSLQGSVGYTF. The DNA of the CDR3 is TGTGCCACCAGCCTGCAGGGGTCGGTTGGCTACACCTTC.

The chain carries TRBV5-4 and TRBJ2-5, with 7 positions matching TRBD1. CDR1 is SGHNT, CDR2 YYREEE, per germline (reference sequence). The V gene end was trimmed by 3 bases and the J gene end by 6 bases; junction bases not matched to a gene: 8. This CDR3 region has 14 residues. CDR3 region: CASSSDPGGQTQYF. The DNA for the CDR3 is TGTGCCAGCAGCTCCGACCCAGGGGGACAGACCCAGTACTTC.

The chain joins TRBV19 to TRBJ1-5; D unresolved. This CDR3 spans 16 amino acids. Germline assignment: CDR1 LNHDA and CDR2 SQIVND (reference sequence). Trimming removed 2 bases at V and 9 bases at J, with 20 bases between. This chain's CDR3 is CASSIRAATGSSPQHF. CDR3 nucleotide sequence: TGTGCCAGTAGTATAAGAGCCGCGACGGGATCTTCGCCCCAGCATTTT.

The chain uses TRBV5-1 and TRBJ2-7, with 8 bases lining up with TRBD2. This CDR3 spans 15 amino acids. The germline V gene has CDR1 SGHRS and CDR2 YFSETQ. J gave up 3 bases and V 3 bases, and 8 bases lay outside the gene matches. CDR3 sequence: CASSSESGGRYEQYF. DNA for the CDR3: TGCGCCAGCAGCTCGGAGAGCGGGGGACGCTACGAGCAGTACTTC.

The table lists this clone with a few counts. The V call is TRBV9, the J call TRBJ2-1; 9 bases agree with TRBD1. The CDR3 totals 15 residues. Germline V gene lookup returns CDR1 SGDLS and CDR2 YYNGEE. The ends lost 4 bases at V and 6 bases at J; junction bases unmatched: 8. The CDR3 loop is CASSWTGEPSNEQFF. Here the CDR3 DNA reads TGTGCCAGCAGCTGGACAGGGGAACCTTCCAATGAGCAGTTCTTC.

The chain couples TRBV3-1 (or the pseudogene TRBV3-2) to TRBJ2-3; no clear D gene. CDR3 length equals 16 residues. V was trimmed by 3 bases and J by 8 bases, leaving 21 bases between them. Germline V gene data show CDR1 as LGHDT and CDR2 as YNNKEL (reference sequence). DNA of the CDR3: TGTGCCAGCAGCCACCCCGAATCGGTCTCTCCGAGTACGCAGTATTTT. Amino acid sequence: CASSHPESVSPSTQYF.

The chain couples TRBV13 to TRBJ2-7; D is perhaps TRBD2 (7 bases). CDR1 PRHDT and CDR2 FYEKMQ come from the germline V gene (reference sequence). The CDR3 is 16 amino acids. Trimming took 2 bases from V and 3 from J, leaving 17 bases between them. The CDR3 here is CASSLSGGRFLYEQYF. The DNA for the CDR3 is TGTGCCAGCAGCTTATCGGGGGGCCGTTTTCTCTACGAGCAGTACTTC.

The chain joins TRBV29-1 to TRBJ2-7; a possible D gene is TRBD2 (5 bases). Per germline, CDR1 SQVTM and CDR2 ANQGSEA. The CDR3 runs to 14 residues. V gave up 4 bases and J gave up 5 bases, with 18 bases separating them. This chain's CDR3 is CSVASDYTRNEQYF. DNA of the CDR3: TGCAGCGTTGCCTCAGACTACACCCGGAACGAGCAGTACTTC.